Listed here is a single T cell receptor beta chain. What this receptor recognizes is not known. No base-level quality is on record; no much larger clone is a single base apart. Taken from the germline V gene, the CDR1 and CDR2 loops are SGHNT and YENEEA. V is pruned by 5 bases and J by 4 bases, leaving 7 bases of the junction without a gene match. The CDR3 sequence holds 15 residues, the cysteine and phenylalanine included. Just the 45-base CDR3 DNA is kept, in frame starting at base 1. This sample is part of a study of blood T cell repertoires in COVID-19 (dated by TCRdb to the early 2020s). At the level of the whole study: Samples covering the acute and convalescent phases of COVID-19 were provided by collaborators in the United States, Italy and Spain. Deeply sampled blood TCRbeta repertoires from subjects exposed to, actively infected with, or recovered from COVID-19 were included in the dataset. Samples came from the ongoing ImmuneRACE study (first 160 participants) plus 1,254 subjects from 6 global collaborators. The repertoires were released in a freely available public database intended as a resource for research on the immune response to SARS-CoV-2. HLA class I and class II types, where available, came from metadata supplied by the sample provider rather than from assay-based typing. The prospective study material was composed of cDNA or gDNA derived from T cells, B-cell-depleted T cells, or PBMCs. Sample metadata almost always included a de-identified subject ID, COVID-19 status, age in years and sex.

TCRbeta CDR3 regions were amplified from genomic DNA using the immunoSEQ Assay, a bias-controlled multiplex PCR. Concerning the study's data processing: The number of nucleated cells in each sample was estimated by amplification of reference gene primers within the assay. To quantify the absolute abundance of each unique TCRbeta CDR3 rearrangement, sequence reads were collapsed and filtered. Productive Simpson clonality was computed per sample as the square root of Simpson's diversity index over productive rearrangements. Here the immuneACCESS table is served through TCRdb, limited to in-frame sequences with V and J called. Missing clones are a known gap in these copies; in checked studies unresolved V genes cover under half, and the rest lacks a known reason. V, J and clone size derive from that table, while D and trimming were established from the DNA sequence. This sample holds around 40,000 clones; 85% to 95% were observed only once. Of the sample, 4.1% falls within the top ten clones.

The study at large found these results: Clinical and demographic metadata were provided uncurated, with the amount varying by source and participant.

Collaborating institutions collected whole blood in K2EDTA tubes following their own protocols. Collaborator samples were shipped for TCRbeta analysis as frozen whole blood, isolated PBMCs, or DNA extracted from either sample type. The receptor's source is a human donor with active COVID-19. The donor label of this sample is uncertain. The sample consisted of peripheral blood. The sequence links TRBV11-3 to TRBJ2-2, and TRBD2 aligns with 7 junction nucleotides. The DNA sequence is as follows: TGTGCCAGCAGCCCACCTGGGGGGGGCACCGGGGAGCTGTTTTTT. Protein translation: CASSPPGGGTGELFF.